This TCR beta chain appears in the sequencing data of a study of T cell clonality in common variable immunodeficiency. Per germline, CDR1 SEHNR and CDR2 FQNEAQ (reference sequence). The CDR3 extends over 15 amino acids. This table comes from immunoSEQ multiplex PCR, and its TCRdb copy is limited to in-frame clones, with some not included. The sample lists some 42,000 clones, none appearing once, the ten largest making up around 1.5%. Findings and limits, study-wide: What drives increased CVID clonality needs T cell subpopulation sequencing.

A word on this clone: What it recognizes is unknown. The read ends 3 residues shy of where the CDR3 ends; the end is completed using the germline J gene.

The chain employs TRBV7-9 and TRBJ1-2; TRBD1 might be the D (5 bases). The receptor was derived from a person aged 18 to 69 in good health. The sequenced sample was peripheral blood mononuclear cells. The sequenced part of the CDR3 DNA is TGTGCCAGCAGCTTAGTCGGGGGAGGTAAAAACATC. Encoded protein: CASSLVGGGKNI. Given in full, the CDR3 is CASSLVGGGKNIYTF. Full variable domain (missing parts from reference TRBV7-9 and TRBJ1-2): DTGVSQNPRHKITKRGQNVTFRCDPISEHNRLYWYRQTLGQGPEFLTYFQNEAQLEKSRLLSDRFSAERPKGSFSTLEIQRTEQGDSAMYLCASSLVGGGKNIYTFGSGTRLTVV.